This TCR beta chain was recovered during a study of cytomegalovirus exposure and HLA in healthy donors. Study context: Most donors, just over 80% of over 300 genotyped, fell in the Caucasian-associated ancestry cluster.

PCR employed 60 Vbeta and 13 Jbeta primers. Sequencing used immunoSEQ multiplex PCR; TCRdb keeps in-frame clones, though not all of them. The sample yields about 130,000 clones, under 80% seen once. Worth noting for this clone: Its antigen is not identified.

Everyone who donated was a healthy bone marrow donor. The study's findings and limits: Later examination showed HLA-associated TCR beta chains had greater clonal expansion than equally common others. In an earlier analysis, most TCR beta V segments were productive about 87% or about 30% of the time.

Sequencing was done on a sample of PBMCs. The receptor was derived from a young man in good health and CMV-seropositive.

The DNA for the CDR3 is TGTGCCAGCAGCCCGGGACAGGGAGGCCACAATGAGCAGTTCTTC. This sequence encodes CASSPGQGGHNEQFF. The chain combines TRBV7-2 with TRBJ2-1; 9 positions match TRBD1. This CDR3 region has 15 residues. The V segment lost 5 bases and the J segment 5 bases; nucleotides outside the gene matches: 7. Germline V gives CDR1 SGHTA, CDR2 FQGNSA.